This T cell receptor beta chain comes out of a study of blood T cell repertoires in COVID-19. In the study overall: T cells, B-cell-depleted T cells, or PBMCs provided the cDNA or gDNA that served as material.

In terms of age and location, participants ranged from about 18 to 95 years and lived in under 30 US areas. The study assigned cohorts using participant-reported clinical history. CDR1 is SGHDN, CDR2 FVKESK, per germline. The ends were cut back, 4 bases at V and 8 bases at J, with 12 bases in the middle. This CDR3 region has 14 residues. In the original analysis: Amplifying reference gene primers gave estimates of nucleated cell counts. Generated by immunoSEQ multiplex PCR, the TCRdb table keeps only in-frame clones and is missing some. V and J calls plus clone size are reproduced from that table; the DNA served to infer D and trimming. Of over 250,000 clones listed, 75% to 90% are singletons.

This TCR was recovered from a woman in her late teens or twenties who had recovered from COVID-19. This chain connects TRBV14 to TRBJ1-6; no clear D gene. The specimen was PBMCs or T cells enriched from blood (not recorded which). CDR3 in amino acids: CASSLRSRDSPLHF. In DNA form, the CDR3 reads TGTGCCAGCAGCCTTCGAAGCCGGGATTCACCCCTCCACTTT.